This TCR beta chain was identified during a study of blood T cell repertoires in COVID-19. V was clipped by 6 bases and J by 6 bases; unmatched bases: 5. Germline-derived CDR1 and CDR2 are SNHLY and FYNNEI. The CDR3 consists of 12 residues. This table comes from immunoSEQ multiplex PCR, and its TCRdb copy is limited to in-frame clones, with some not included. This sample has about 170,000 clones; about 83% occur once, and the top ten carry roughly 1.9%. This chain joins TRBV2 and TRBJ2-7; 7 bases line up with TRBD1. The receptor was derived from a woman of 80 years or more with acute or convalescent COVID-19. The source material was peripheral blood. This CDR3 is CASRRTGREQYF. The CDR3 nucleotides are TGTGCCAGCAGGCGGACAGGACGCGAGCAGTACTTC.